This TCR beta chain stems from a study of blood T cell repertoires in COVID-19. Whole-study context: Samples of COVID-19 (acute and convalescent) were obtained from the United States, Italy and Spain. Sources were T cells, B-cell-depleted T cells, or PBMCs; the material itself was cDNA or gDNA.

Per the original data handling: Amplification with reference gene primers provided the estimates of nucleated cell counts. The repertoire was sequenced with immunoSEQ multiplex PCR; TCRdb's copy has only in-frame clones and lacks some. V and J calls and clone size are given by that table; D and trimming were obtained from the DNA. The sample has fewer than 50,000 clones, around 90% seen once; the top ten hold around a tenth. V lost 7 bases and J 4 bases, leaving 17 bases between the germline ends. Germline V gene data show CDR1 as SGDLS and CDR2 as YYNGEE. This CDR3 contains 14 residues. The chain combines TRBV9 with TRBJ2-5, with D maybe TRBD1 (6 bases). Input material: peripheral blood. The TCR originated in a man aged 50 or older with active COVID-19. In nucleotides, the CDR3 is TGTGCCAGCTCCCAGGGGTCAGGAGCAGAGACCCAGTACTTC. Its protein product is CASSQGSGAETQYF.